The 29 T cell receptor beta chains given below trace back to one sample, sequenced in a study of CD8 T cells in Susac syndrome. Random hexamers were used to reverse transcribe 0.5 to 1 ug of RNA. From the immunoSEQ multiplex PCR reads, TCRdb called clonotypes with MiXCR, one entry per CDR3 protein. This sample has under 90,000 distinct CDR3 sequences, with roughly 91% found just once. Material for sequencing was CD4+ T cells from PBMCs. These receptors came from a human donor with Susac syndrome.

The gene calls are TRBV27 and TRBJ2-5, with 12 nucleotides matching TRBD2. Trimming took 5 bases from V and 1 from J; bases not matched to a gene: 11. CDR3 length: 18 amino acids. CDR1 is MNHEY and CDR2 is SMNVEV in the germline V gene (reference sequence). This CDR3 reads CASSTTLLAGGPQETQYF. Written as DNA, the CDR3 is TGTGCCAGCAGTACAACACTTCTAGCGGGAGGGCCCCAAGAGACCCAGTACTTC.

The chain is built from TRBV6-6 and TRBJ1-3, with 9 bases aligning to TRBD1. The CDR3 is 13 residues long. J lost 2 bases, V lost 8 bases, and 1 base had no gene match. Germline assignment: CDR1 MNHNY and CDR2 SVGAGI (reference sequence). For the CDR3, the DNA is TGTGCCAGCCGACAGGGGGCTGGAAACACCATATATTTT. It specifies CASRQGAGNTIYF.

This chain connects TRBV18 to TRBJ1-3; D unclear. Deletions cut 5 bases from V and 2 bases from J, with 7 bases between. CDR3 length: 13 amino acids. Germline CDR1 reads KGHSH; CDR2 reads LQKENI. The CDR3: CASSKGTGNTIYF. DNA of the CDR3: TGTGCCAGCTCAAAAGGGACTGGAAACACCATATATTTT.

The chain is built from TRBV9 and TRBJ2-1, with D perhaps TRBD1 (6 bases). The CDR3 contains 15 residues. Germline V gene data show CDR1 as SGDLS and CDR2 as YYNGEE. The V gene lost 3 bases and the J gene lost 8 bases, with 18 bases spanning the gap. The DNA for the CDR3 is TGTGCCAGCAGCGGGCAAAGGGCAGGGGTGGATGAGCAGTTCTTC. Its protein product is CASSGQRAGVDEQFF.

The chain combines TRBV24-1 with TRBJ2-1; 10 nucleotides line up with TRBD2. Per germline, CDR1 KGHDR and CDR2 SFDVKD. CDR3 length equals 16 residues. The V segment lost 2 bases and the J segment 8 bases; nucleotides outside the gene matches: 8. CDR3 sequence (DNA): TGTGCCACCAGTGATTACCTAGCGGGAGCGAGGGATGAGCAGTTCTTC. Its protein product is CATSDYLAGARDEQFF.

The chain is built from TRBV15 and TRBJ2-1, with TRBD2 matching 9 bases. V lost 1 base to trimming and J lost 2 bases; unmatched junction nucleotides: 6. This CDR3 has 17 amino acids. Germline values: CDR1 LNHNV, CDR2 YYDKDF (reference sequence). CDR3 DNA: TGTGCCACCAGCAGAGGCGAGCGGGGGGCTCCCTACAATGAGCAGTTCTTC. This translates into CATSRGERGAPYNEQFF.

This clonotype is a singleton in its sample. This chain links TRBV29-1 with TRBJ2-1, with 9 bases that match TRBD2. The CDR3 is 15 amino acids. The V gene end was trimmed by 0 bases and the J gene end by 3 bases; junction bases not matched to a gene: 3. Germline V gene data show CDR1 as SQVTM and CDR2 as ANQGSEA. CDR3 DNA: TGCAGCGTTGAAGAACAGCGGGAGGACTACAATGAGCAGTTCTTC. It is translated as CSVEEQREDYNEQFF.

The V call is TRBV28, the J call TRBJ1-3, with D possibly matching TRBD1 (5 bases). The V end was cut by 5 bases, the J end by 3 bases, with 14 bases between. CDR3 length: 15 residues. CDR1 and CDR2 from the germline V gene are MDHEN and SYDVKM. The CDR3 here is CASSPPGGFGNTIYF. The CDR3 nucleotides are TGTGCCAGCAGTCCCCCTGGGGGTTTTGGAAACACCATATATTTT. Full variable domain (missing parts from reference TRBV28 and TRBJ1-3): DVKVTQSSRYLVKRTGEKVFLECVQDMDHENMFWYRQDPGLGLRLIYFSYDVKMKEKGDIPEGYSVSREKKERFSLILESASTNQTSMYLCASSPPGGFGNTIYFGEGSWLTVV.

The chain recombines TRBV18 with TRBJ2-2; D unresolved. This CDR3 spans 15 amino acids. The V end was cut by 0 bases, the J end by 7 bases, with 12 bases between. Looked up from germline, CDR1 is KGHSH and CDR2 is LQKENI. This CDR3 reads CASSPPANGDGELFF. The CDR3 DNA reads TGTGCCAGCTCACCACCGGCTAACGGAGACGGGGAGCTGTTTTTT.

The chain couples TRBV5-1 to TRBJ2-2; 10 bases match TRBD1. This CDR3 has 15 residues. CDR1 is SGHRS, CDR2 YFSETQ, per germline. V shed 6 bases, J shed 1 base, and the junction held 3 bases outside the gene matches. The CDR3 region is CASNRDRGNTGELFF. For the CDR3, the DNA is TGCGCCAGCAACCGGGACAGGGGGAACACCGGGGAGCTGTTTTTT.

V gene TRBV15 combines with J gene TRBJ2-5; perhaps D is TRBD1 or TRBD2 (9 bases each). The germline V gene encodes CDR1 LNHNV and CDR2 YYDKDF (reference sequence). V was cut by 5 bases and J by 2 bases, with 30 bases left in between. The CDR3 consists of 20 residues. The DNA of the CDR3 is TGTGCCACCAGCCCACGGGGACAGGGCGTGGGACTAGCCCCTCAAGAGACCCAGTACTTC. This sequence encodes CATSPRGQGVGLAPQETQYF. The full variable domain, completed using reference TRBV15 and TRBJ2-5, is DAMVIQNPRYQVTQFGKPVTLSCSQTLNHNVMYWYQQKSSQAPKLLFHYYDKDFNNEADTPDNFQSRRPNTSFCFLDIRSPGLGDTAMYLCATSPRGQGVGLAPQETQYFGPGTRLLVL.

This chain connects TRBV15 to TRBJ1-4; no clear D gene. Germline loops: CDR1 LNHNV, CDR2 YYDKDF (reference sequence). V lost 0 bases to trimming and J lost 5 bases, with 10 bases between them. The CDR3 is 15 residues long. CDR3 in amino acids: CATSRDGKANEKLFF. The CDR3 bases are TGTGCCACCAGCAGAGATGGAAAGGCGAATGAAAAACTGTTTTTT.

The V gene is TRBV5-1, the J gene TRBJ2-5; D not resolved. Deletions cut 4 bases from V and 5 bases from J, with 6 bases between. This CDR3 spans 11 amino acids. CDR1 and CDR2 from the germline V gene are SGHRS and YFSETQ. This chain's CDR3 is CASSNQETQYF. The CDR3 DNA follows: TGCGCCAGCAGCAATCAGGAGACCCAGTACTTC.

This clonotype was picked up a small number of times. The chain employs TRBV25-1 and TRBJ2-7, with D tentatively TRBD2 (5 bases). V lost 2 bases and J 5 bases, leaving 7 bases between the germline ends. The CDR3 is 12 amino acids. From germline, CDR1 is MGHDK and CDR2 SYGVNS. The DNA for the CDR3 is TGTGCCAGCAGTGAAGCCGGGGACGAGCAGTACTTC. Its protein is CASSEAGDEQYF.

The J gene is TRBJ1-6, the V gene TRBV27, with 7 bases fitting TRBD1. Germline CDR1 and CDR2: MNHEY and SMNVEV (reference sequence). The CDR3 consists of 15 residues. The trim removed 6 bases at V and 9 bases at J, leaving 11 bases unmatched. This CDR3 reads CASRTITGEVSPLHF. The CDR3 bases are TGTGCCAGCAGGACGATAACAGGGGAAGTTTCACCCCTCCACTTT.

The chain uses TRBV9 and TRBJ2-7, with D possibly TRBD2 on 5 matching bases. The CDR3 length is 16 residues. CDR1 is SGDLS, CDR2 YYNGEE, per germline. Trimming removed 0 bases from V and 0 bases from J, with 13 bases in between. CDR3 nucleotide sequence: TGTGCCAGCAGCGTAGCTCCCCACCTAGCCTCCTACGAGCAGTACTTC. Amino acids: CASSVAPHLASYEQYF.

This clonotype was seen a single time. The CDR3 sequence is CASATAPSGNTIYF. The CDR3 DNA is TGTGCCAGTGCGACAGCTCCGTCTGGAAACACCATATATTTT. The chain is built from TRBV7-2 and TRBJ1-3; D may be TRBD1 (5 bases). V was pared by 9 bases and J by 1 base, with 13 bases between. CDR3 length equals 14 residues. CDR1 and CDR2 (germline): SGHTA, FQGNSA. Together with reference TRBV7-2 and TRBJ1-3, the CDR3 gives the full variable domain: GAGVSQSPSNKVTEKGKDVELRCDPISGHTALYWYRQSLGQGLEFLIYFQGNSAPDKSGLPSDRFSAERTGGSVSTLTIQRTQQEDSAVYLCASATAPSGNTIYFGEGSWLTVV.

CDR3 DNA: TGTGCCAGCAGTCCGGACGCCAGAAATTCACCCCTCCACTTT. Amino acids: CASSPDARNSPLHF. This chain uses TRBV27 with TRBJ1-6; D not certain. V gave up 5 bases and J gave up 7 bases, with 12 bases separating them. The V gene's germline CDR1 is MNHEY and CDR2 SMNVEV (reference sequence). The CDR3 loop spans 14 amino acids.

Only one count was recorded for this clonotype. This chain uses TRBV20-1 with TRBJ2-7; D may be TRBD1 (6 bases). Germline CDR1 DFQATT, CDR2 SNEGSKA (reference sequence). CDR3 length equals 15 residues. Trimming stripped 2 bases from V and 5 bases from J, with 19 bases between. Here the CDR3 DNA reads TGCAGTGCTAGACGAAACCCGACAGGTTGGCACGAGCAGTACTTC. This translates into CSARRNPTGWHEQYF.

CDR3 amino acids: CASIRDRGAGSPLHF. CDR3 nucleotide sequence: TGTGCCAGCATTCGGGACAGGGGAGCAGGTTCACCCCTCCACTTT. The V and J genes are TRBV12-3 or TRBV12-4 and TRBJ1-6, with 10 bases lining up with TRBD1. This CDR3 has 15 amino acids. After removal of 7 bases from V and 9 bases from J, the junction contained 9 bases not matched to a gene.

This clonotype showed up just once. CDR3 nucleotides: TGTGCCAGCAGCTCTTTCGGGGGCATTGTGCTGATGAACACTGAAGCTTTCTTT. It is translated as CASSSFGGIVLMNTEAFF. This chain links TRBV7-8 with TRBJ1-1, with D possibly matching TRBD1 (6 bases). This CDR3 is built from 18 residues. Looked up from germline, CDR1 is SGHVS and CDR2 is FQNEAQ. Trimming removed 4 bases from V and 0 bases from J, with 21 bases in between.

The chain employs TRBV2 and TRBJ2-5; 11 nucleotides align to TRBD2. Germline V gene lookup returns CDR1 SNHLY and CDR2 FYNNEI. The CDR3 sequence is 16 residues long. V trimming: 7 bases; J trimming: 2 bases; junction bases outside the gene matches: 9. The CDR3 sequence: CASTARLAGKQETQYF. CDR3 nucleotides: TGTGCCAGCACCGCTAGACTAGCGGGAAAACAAGAGACCCAGTACTTC.

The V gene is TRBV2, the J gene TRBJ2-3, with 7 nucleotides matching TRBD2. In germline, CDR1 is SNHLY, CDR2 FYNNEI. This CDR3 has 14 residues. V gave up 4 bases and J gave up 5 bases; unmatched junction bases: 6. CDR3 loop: CASSVTSDIDTQYF. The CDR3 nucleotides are TGTGCCAGCAGTGTAACTAGCGACATAGATACGCAGTATTTT.

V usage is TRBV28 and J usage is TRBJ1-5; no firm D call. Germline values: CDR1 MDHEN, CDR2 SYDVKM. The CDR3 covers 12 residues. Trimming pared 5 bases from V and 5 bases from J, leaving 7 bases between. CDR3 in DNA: TGTGCCAGCAGTATACTAGATCAGCCCCAGCATTTT. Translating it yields CASSILDQPQHF.

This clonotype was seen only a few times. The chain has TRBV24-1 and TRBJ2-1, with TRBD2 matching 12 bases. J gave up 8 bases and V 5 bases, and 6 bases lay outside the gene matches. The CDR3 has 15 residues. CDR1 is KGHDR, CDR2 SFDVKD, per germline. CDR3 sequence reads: CATSASLAGGHEQFF. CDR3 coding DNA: TGTGCCACCAGTGCGAGCCTAGCGGGGGGGCATGAGCAGTTCTTC.

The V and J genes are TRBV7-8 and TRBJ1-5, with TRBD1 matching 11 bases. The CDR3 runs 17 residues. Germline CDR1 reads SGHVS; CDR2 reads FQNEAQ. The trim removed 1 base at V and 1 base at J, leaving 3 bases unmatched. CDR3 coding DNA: TGTGCCAGCAGCTTAGGGACAGGGGGCGTGAGCAATCAGCCCCAGCATTTT. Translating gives CASSLGTGGVSNQPQHF. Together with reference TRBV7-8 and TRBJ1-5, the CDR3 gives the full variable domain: GAGVSQSPRYKVAKRGQDVALRCDPISGHVSLFWYQQALGQGPEFLTYFQNEAQLDKSGLPSDRFFAERPEGSVSTLKIQRTQQEDSAVYLCASSLGTGGVSNQPQHFGDGTRLSIL.

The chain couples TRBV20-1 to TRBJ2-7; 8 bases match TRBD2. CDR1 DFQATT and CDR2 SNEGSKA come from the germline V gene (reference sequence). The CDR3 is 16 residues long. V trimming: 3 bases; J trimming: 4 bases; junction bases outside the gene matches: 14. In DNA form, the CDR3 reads TGCAGTGCTAGTAAGGCGGGGGGAGCCCTTTTGTACGAGCAGTACTTC. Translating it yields CSASKAGGALLYEQYF.

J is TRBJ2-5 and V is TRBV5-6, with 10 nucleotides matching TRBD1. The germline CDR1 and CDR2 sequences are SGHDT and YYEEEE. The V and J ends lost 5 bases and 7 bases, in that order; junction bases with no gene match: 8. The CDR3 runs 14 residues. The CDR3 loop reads CASRLSGDRGTQYF. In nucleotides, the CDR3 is TGTGCCAGCAGACTTTCGGGGGACAGGGGGACCCAGTACTTC.

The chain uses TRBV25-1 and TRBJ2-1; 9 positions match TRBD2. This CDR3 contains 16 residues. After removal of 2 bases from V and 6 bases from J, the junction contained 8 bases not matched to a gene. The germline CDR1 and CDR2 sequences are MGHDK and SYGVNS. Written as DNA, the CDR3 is TGTGCCAGCAGTGAAACTAGCGGGCGCAGCCTCAATGAGCAGTTCTTC. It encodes CASSETSGRSLNEQFF.